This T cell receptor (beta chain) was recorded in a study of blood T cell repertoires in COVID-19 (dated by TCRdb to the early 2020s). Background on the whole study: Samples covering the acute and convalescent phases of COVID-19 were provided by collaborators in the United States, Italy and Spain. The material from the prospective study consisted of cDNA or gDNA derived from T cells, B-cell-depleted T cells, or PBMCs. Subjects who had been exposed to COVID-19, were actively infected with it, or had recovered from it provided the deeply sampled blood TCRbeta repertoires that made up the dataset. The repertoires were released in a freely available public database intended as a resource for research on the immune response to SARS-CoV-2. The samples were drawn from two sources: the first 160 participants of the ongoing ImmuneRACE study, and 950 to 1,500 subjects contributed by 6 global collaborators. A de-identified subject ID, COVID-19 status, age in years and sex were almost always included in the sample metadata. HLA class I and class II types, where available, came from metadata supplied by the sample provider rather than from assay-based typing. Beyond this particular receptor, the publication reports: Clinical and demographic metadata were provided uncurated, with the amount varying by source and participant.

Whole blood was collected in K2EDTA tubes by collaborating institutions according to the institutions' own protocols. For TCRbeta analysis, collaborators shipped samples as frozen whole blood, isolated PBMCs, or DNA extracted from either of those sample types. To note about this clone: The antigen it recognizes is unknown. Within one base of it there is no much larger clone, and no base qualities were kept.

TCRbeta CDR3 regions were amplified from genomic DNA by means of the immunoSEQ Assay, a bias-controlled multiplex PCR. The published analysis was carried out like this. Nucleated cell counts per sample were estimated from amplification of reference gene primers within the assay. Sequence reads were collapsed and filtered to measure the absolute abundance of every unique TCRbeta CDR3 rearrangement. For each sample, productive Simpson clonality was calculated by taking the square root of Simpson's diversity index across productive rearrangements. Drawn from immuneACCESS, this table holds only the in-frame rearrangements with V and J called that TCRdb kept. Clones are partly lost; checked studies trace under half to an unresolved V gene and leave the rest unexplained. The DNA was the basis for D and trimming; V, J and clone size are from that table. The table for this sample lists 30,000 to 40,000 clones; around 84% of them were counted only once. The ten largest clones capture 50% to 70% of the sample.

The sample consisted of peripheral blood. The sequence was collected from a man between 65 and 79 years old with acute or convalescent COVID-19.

The CDR3 corresponds to CASSSGTANYGYTF. DNA sequence: TGTGCCAGCAGTTCCGGGACAGCTAACTATGGCTACACCTTC. The sequence is built from TRBV28 and TRBJ1-2, and 7 junction bases match TRBD1. CDR1 and CDR2, looked up from the germline V gene, are MDHEN and SYDVKM. Counted from cysteine to phenylalanine, this CDR3 has 14 amino acids. Only CDR3 DNA is held: 42 bases, read in frame from base 1. V lost 4 bases and J lost 0 bases, and the count of bases not matched to a germline gene is 2.